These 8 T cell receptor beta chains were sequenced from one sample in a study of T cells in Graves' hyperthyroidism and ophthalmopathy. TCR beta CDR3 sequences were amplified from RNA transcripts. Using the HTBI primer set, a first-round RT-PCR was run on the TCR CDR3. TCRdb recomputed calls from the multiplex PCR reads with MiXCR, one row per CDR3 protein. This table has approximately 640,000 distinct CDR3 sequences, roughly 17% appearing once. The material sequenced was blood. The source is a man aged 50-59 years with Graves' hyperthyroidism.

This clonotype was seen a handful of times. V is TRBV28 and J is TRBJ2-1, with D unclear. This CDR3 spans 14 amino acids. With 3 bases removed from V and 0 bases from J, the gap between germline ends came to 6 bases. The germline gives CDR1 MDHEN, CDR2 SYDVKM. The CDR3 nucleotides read TGTGCCAGCAGTTTTGTGGGCTCCTACAATGAGCAGTTCTTC. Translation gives CASSFVGSYNEQFF.

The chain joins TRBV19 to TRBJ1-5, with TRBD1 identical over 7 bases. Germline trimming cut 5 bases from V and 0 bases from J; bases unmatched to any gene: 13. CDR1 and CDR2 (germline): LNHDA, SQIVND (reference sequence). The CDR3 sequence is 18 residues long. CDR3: CASSYQTGRSFSNQPQHF. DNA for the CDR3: TGTGCCAGTAGTTATCAGACAGGGCGAAGCTTTAGCAATCAGCCCCAGCATTTT.

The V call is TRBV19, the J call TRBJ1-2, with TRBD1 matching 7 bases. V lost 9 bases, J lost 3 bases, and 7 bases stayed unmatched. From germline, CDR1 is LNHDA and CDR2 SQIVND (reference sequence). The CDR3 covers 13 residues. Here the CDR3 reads CASQGQIYYGYTF. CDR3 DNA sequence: TGTGCCAGCCAGGGACAGATCTACTATGGCTACACCTTC.

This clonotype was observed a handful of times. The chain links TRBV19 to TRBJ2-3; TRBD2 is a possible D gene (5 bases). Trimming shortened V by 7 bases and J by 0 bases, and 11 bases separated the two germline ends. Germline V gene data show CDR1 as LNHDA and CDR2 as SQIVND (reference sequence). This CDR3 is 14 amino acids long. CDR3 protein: CASNLAVSTDTQYF. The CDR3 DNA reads TGTGCCAGTAATCTAGCAGTTAGCACAGATACGCAGTATTTT.

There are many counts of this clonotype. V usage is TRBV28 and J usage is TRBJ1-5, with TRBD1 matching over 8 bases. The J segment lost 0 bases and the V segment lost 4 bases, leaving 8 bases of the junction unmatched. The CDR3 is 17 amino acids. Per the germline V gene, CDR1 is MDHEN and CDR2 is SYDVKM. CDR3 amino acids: CASSSSGTGYSNQPQHF. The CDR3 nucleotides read TGTGCCAGCAGTTCCTCGGGGACAGGATATAGCAATCAGCCCCAGCATTTT.

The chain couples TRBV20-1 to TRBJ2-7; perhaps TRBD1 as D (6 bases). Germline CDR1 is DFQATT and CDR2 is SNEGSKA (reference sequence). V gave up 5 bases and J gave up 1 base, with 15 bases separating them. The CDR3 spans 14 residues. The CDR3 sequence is CSAFKAGVSYEQYF. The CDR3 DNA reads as TGCAGTGCTTTTAAGGCAGGGGTATCCTACGAGCAGTACTTC.

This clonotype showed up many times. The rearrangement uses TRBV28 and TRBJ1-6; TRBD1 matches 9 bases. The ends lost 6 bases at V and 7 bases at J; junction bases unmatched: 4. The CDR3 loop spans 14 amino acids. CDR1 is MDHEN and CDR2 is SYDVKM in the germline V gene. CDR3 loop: CASRSGQGNSPLHF. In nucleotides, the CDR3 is TGTGCCAGCAGGTCGGGACAGGGAAATTCACCCCTCCACTTT.

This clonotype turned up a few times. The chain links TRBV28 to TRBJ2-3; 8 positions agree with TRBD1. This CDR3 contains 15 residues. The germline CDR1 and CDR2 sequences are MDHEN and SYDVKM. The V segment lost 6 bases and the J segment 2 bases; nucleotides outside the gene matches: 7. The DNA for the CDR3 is TGTGCCAGCAGCAGGGACAGGTCTACCACAGATACGCAGTATTTT. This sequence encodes CASSRDRSTTDTQYF.